The T cell receptor beta chain described here comes from a study of blood T cells in healthy people across ages. Study-level findings and limits: Not knowing donor CMV status may have confounded expanded clonotype changes.

With a J-beta primer mix and a sample-barcoded 5' primer, a second PCR ran roughly 6 to 11 cycles. From the 5' RACE reads, TCRdb called clonotypes with MiXCR, one entry per CDR3 protein. The table has 800,000 to 1,300,000 distinct CDR3 sequences, around 27% seen once. Comment on this clonotype: Its antigen is currently unknown.

V lost 2 bases and J 0 bases, leaving 11 bases between the germline ends. CDR1 SGDLS and CDR2 YYNGEE come from the germline V gene. The CDR3 covers 15 residues. A further study also used this sample, focusing on T cells of mothers and their children. From that second work: All extracted RNA went into cDNA synthesis, approximately 1.5 ug per 15 ul. Barcodes and 2-4 random nucleotides were added by M1S in the second PCR.

The receptor comes from a girl aged 2 to 9 in good health. Sequencing was carried out using blood. The chain is built from TRBV9 and TRBJ1-2; D may be TRBD1 (5 bases). This chain's CDR3 is CASSVGTPANYGYTF. Written as DNA, the CDR3 is TGTGCCAGCAGCGTTGGGACCCCAGCTAACTATGGCTACACCTTC.